This is a list of T cell receptor beta chains from one sample in a study of early stage breast cancer tumors. Sequenced by immunoSEQ multiplex PCR; TCRdb stores in-frame clones only, minus some. The repertoire includes 60,000 to 75,000 clones, roughly 80% of them detected once, and around 4.7% sits in the top ten. Sequenced material: blood. The receptors stem from a middle-aged person with breast cancer. The CDR3 runs from the conserved cysteine through the conserved F or W. Fields, in order: V gene, D gene, clone size, J gene, CDR3 DNA, CDR3 protein. D genes are given only for firm matches. A row's size may be missing; if present it is once, few, many or a size class.

V: TRBV10-3
D: NA
size: once
J: TRBJ2-7
DNA: TGTGCCATCAGTGCTAAGGCTCTCTACGAGCAGTACTTC
CDR3: CAISAKALYEQYF

V: TRBV7-8
D: NA
size: NA
J: TRBJ2-3
DNA: TGTGCCAGCAGCTTAGGGGCTTTTAGGGGCCGGGCCACAGATACGCAGTATTTT
CDR3: CASSLGAFRGRATDTQYF

V: TRBV29-1
D: NA
size: once
J: TRBJ2-3
DNA: TGCAGCGTTGTAATTTCGACAGGACACTCTAGCACAGATACGCAGTATTTT
CDR3: CSVVISTGHSSTDTQYF

V: TRBV19
D: NA
size: few
J: TRBJ2-4
DNA: TGTGCCAGTAGTACAACAGGGGCCAAAAACATTCAGTACTTC
CDR3: CASSTTGAKNIQYF

V: TRBV28
D: NA
size: NA
J: TRBJ1-2
DNA: TGTGCCAGCAGTTTCCACAGGGTTCGGGGGCCAGGGTCCTATGGCTACACCTTC
CDR3: CASSFHRVRGPGSYGYTF

V: TRBV30
D: TRBD1
size: NA
J: TRBJ1-1
DNA: TGTGCCTGGAGTTCCCAGGGGGCCACGAACACTGAAGCTTTCTTT
CDR3: CAWSSQGATNTEAFF

V: TRBV5-8
D: NA
size: NA
J: TRBJ1-1
DNA: TGTGCCAGCAGCTTTATAGAGAACACTGAAGCTTTCTTT
CDR3: CASSFIENTEAFF

V: TRBV14
D: TRBD2
size: NA
J: TRBJ2-7
DNA: TGTGCCAGCAGCTCCAAGGCGGGGGGATACAGGAACGAGCAGTACTTC
CDR3: CASSSKAGGYRNEQYF

V: TRBV19
D: TRBD1
size: NA
J: TRBJ2-4
DNA: TGTGCCAGTAGTACCCAAACAGGGGGCGCGAAAAACATTCAGTACTTC
CDR3: CASSTQTGGAKNIQYF

V: TRBV5-1
D: NA
size: NA
J: TRBJ1-3
DNA: TGCGCCAGCAGCTTGGGTGGGGGCACTGGAAACACCATATATTTT
CDR3: CASSLGGGTGNTIYF

V: TRBV5-6
D: TRBD1
size: NA
J: TRBJ1-2
DNA: TGTGCCAGCAGCTTACGACAGGGTCGTTACTATGGCTACACCTTC
CDR3: CASSLRQGRYYGYTF

V: TRBV25-1
D: TRBD2
size: NA
J: TRBJ2-5
DNA: TGTGCCAGCAGTGGAGGGGCAGCGGGAGAGGAGACCCAGTACTTC
CDR3: CASSGGAAGEETQYF

V: TRBV5-1
D: TRBD2
size: NA
J: TRBJ2-2
DNA: TGCGCCAGCAACACACACCCGGGAGGAGCAACCGGGGAGCTGTTTTTT
CDR3: CASNTHPGGATGELFF

V: TRBV28
D: NA
size: NA
J: TRBJ1-3
DNA: TGTGCCAGCAGTTCAACAAGCTCTGGAAACACCATATATTTT
CDR3: CASSSTSSGNTIYF

V: TRBV7-8
D: TRBD1
size: NA
J: TRBJ2-7
DNA: TGTGCCAGCAGCTTGATTACCGGGACAGGGAACTACGAGCAGTACTTC
CDR3: CASSLITGTGNYEQYF

V: TRBV2
D: NA
size: NA
J: TRBJ2-6
DNA: TGTGCCAGCAGTGGGGGGTGGCTGTACTCTGGGGCCAACGTCCTGACTTTC
CDR3: CASSGGWLYSGANVLTF

V: TRBV7-9
D: NA
size: NA
J: TRBJ1-3
DNA: TGTGCCAGCAGCTTAGCTGGGGGCAGTGACACCATATATTTT
CDR3: CASSLAGGSDTIYF

V: TRBV11-2
D: NA
size: once
J: TRBJ1-5
DNA: TGTGCCAGCAGCAGACAGGGCAATCAGCCCCAGCATTTT
CDR3: CASSRQGNQPQHF

V: TRBV25-1
D: NA
size: NA
J: TRBJ1-2
DNA: TGTGCCAGCAGTGACGACGGCTATGGCTACACCTTC
CDR3: CASSDDGYGYTF

V: TRBV19
D: NA
size: NA
J: TRBJ2-4
DNA: TGTGCCAGTAGCCCGGACGTAGCCAAAAACATTCAGTACTTC
CDR3: CASSPDVAKNIQYF

V: TRBV20-1
D: NA
size: NA
J: TRBJ2-3
DNA: TGCAGTGCTAATTTCGTAGATACGCAGTATTTT
CDR3: CSANFVDTQYF

V: TRBV28
D: NA
size: NA
J: TRBJ1-2
DNA: TGTGCCAGCAGCTTGGGGCCCTATGGCTACACCTTC
CDR3: CASSLGPYGYTF

V: TRBV5-4
D: TRBD2
size: NA
J: TRBJ2-1
DNA: TGTGCCAGCAGCGCCCCCGAATCCCCGACTAGCCTATACAATGAGCAGTTCTTC
CDR3: CASSAPESPTSLYNEQFF

V: TRBV6-5
D: TRBD2
size: NA
J: TRBJ2-1
DNA: TGTGCCAGCAACGACGGACTAGCGGCATGGAATGAGCAGTTCTTC
CDR3: CASNDGLAAWNEQFF

V: TRBV2
D: NA
size: NA
J: TRBJ2-7
DNA: TGTGCCAGCAGTGAAGAGGTAGCAGCCTACGAGCAGTACTTC
CDR3: CASSEEVAAYEQYF

V: TRBV27
D: TRBD2
size: NA
J: TRBJ2-1
DNA: TGTGCCAGCATGGGACTAGTTAAGGCCAATGAGCAGTTCTTC
CDR3: CASMGLVKANEQFF

V: TRBV13
D: TRBD1
size: NA
J: TRBJ2-1
DNA: TGTGCCAGCAGCTTGGGGACAGGGGGCTTATGGAATGAGCAGTTCTTC
CDR3: CASSLGTGGLWNEQFF

V: TRBV28
D: TRBD1
size: NA
J: TRBJ2-1
DNA: TGTGCCAGCAGAAACATTTTTGACAGGGAAGGGAATGAGCAGTTCTTC
CDR3: CASRNIFDREGNEQFF